This T cell receptor (beta chain) is drawn from a study of CD8 T cells in ankylosing spondylitis. From germline, CDR1 is MNHEY and CDR2 SVGEGT. CDR3 size: 12 residues. V was cut by 6 bases and J by 4 bases, with 7 bases left in between. TCRdb re-analysed the 5' RACE reads in MiXCR, keeping a single row per CDR3 protein. Of roughly 180,000 distinct CDR3 sequences in the sample, about an eighth are singletons; the top ten hold more than 9.5%. This clonotype occurred many times. This TCR was recovered from a female donor with ankylosing spondylitis or in good health (not recorded which). The J gene is TRBJ2-1, the V gene TRBV6-2 or TRBV6-3, with no clear D. The sequencing sample was made of blood, either unsorted or a sorted T cell fraction (not recorded which). This chain's CDR3 is CASRWGYNEQFF. Here the CDR3 DNA reads TGTGCCAGCAGGTGGGGATACAATGAGCAGTTCTTC.